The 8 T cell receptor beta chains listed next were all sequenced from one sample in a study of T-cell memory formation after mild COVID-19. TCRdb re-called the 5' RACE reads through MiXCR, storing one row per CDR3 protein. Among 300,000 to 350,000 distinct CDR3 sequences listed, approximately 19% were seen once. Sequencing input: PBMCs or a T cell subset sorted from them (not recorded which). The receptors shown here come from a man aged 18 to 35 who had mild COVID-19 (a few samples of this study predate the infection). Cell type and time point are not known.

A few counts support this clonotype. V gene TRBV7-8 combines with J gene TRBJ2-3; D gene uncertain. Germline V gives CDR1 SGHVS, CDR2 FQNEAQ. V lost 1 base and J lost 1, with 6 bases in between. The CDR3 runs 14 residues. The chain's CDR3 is CASSLGSRTDTQYF. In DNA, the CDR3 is TGTGCCAGCAGCTTAGGTTCTCGCACAGATACGCAGTATTTT.

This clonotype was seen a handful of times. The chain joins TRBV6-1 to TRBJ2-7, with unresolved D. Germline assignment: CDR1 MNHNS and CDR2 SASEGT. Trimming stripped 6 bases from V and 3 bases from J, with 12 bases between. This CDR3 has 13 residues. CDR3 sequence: CASSVGRSYEQYF. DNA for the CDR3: TGTGCCAGCAGCGTCGGACGGAGCTACGAGCAGTACTTC.

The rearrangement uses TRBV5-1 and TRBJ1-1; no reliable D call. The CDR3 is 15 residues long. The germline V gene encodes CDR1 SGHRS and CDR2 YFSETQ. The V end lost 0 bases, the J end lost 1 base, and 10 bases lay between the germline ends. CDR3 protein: CASSLAGSKNTEAFF. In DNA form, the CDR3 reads TGCGCCAGCAGCTTGGCCGGCAGCAAGAACACTGAAGCTTTCTTT. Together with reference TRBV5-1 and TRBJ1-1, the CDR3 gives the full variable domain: KAGVTQTPRYLIKTRGQQVTLSCSPISGHRSVSWYQQTPGQGLQFLFEYFSETQRNKGNFPGRFSGRQFSNSRSEMNVSTLELGDSALYLCASSLAGSKNTEAFFGQGTRLTVV.

CDR3 amino acids: CSVTWSRQETQYF. CDR3 nucleotides: TGCAGCGTAACGTGGTCTCGTCAGGAGACCCAGTACTTC. The chain joins TRBV29-1 to TRBJ2-5; D call uncertain. Trimming pared 6 bases from V and 5 bases from J, leaving 16 bases between. The CDR3 runs 13 residues. Germline V CDR1 and CDR2: SQVTM, ANQGSEA.

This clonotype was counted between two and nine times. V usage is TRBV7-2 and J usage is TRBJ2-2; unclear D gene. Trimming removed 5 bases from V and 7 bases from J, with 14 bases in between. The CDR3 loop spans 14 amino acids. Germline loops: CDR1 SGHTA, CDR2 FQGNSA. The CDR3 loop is CASSPRPSVGELFF. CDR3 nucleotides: TGTGCCAGCAGCCCCCGGCCCTCAGTCGGGGAGCTGTTTTTT.

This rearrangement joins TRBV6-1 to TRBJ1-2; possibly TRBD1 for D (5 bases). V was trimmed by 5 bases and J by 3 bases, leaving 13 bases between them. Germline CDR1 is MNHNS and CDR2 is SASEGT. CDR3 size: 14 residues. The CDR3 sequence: CASSSQGSYYGYTF. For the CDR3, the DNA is TGTGCCAGCAGTAGCCAGGGCAGCTACTATGGCTACACCTTC.

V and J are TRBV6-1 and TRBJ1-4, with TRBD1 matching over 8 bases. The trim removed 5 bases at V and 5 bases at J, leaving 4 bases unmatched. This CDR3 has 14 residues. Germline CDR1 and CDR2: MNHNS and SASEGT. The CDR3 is CASSSGGANEKLFF. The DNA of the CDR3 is TGTGCCAGCAGTTCAGGGGGCGCCAATGAAAAACTGTTTTTT.

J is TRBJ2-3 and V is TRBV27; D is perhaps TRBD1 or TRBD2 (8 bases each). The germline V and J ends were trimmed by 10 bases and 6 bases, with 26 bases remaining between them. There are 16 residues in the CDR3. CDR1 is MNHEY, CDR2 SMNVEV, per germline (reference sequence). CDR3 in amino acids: CATRGRTGGHRDTQYF. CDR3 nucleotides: TGTGCCACCAGGGGGCGCACGGGGGGGCATCGGGATACGCAGTATTTT.